These 30 T cell receptor beta chains share one sample of origin, sequenced in a study of T cells in Graves' hyperthyroidism and ophthalmopathy. RNA transcripts gave rise to amplified TCR beta CDR3 regions. An initial round of RT-PCR targeting the TCR CDR3 relied on the HTBI primer set. TCRdb called the multiplex PCR reads again in MiXCR, with one record for every CDR3 protein. The sample includes about 570,000 distinct CDR3 sequences, 46% seen only once; the top ten take over 15%. Material: peripheral blood or thyroid tissue (not recorded which). Receptors originate from an adult woman with Graves' disease, either hyperthyroidism or ophthalmopathy (not recorded which).

This clonotype has a count of ten or more. This rearrangement joins TRBV29-1 to TRBJ1-2; D is possibly TRBD1 (5 bases). This CDR3 is built from 10 residues. The V and J ends lost 4 bases and 8 bases respectively, with 8 bases between them. Germline assignment: CDR1 SQVTM and CDR2 ANQGSEA. CDR3: CSVGGSGYTF. The CDR3 DNA reads as TGCAGCGTTGGGGGGAGCGGCTACACCTTC.

The chain combines TRBV29-1 with TRBJ2-2; D not certain. CDR1 and CDR2 (germline): SQVTM, ANQGSEA. Trimming stripped 6 bases from V and 2 bases from J, with 10 bases between. CDR3 length: 13 residues. This CDR3 reads CSVGRINTGELFF. The DNA of the CDR3 is TGCAGCGTCGGCCGGATAAACACCGGGGAGCTGTTTTTT.

This clonotype appeared a few times. V and J are TRBV20-1 and TRBJ2-5; 10 positions match TRBD1. Looked up from germline, CDR1 is DFQATT and CDR2 is SNEGSKA (reference sequence). Trimming took 7 bases from V and 9 from J; bases not matched to a gene: 14. This CDR3 region has 14 residues. CDR3: CSVSGTGDHQPQYF. CDR3 DNA: TGCAGTGTATCCGGGACAGGGGACCATCAGCCCCAGTACTTC.

At least ten counts were recorded for this clonotype. CDR3 amino acids: CASSRHRNSNQPQHF. The CDR3 coding sequence is TGTGCCAGTAGTAGACACAGGAATAGCAATCAGCCCCAGCATTTT. This rearrangement joins TRBV19 to TRBJ1-5, with D perhaps matching TRBD1 (5 bases). This CDR3 has 15 amino acids. The V gene lost 4 bases and the J gene lost 0 bases, with 10 bases spanning the gap. The V gene's germline CDR1 is LNHDA and CDR2 SQIVND (reference sequence).

About this clonotype itself: Given a much more abundant clone one base away, this may be a read error. The genes are TRBV28 and TRBJ2-7; tentatively, D is TRBD1 (6 bases). CDR1 MDHEN and CDR2 SYDVKM come from the germline V gene. Between the trimmed V and J ends, which lost 10 bases and 2 bases, there was a span of 9 bases. The CDR3 is 11 residues long. The CDR3: CATGQTYEQYF. The CDR3, as DNA: TGTGCCACTGGACAGACCTACGAGCAGTACTTC.

The rearrangement joins TRBV19 to TRBJ2-1; D may be TRBD2 (7 bases). From germline, CDR1 is LNHDA and CDR2 SQIVND (reference sequence). The CDR3 spans 15 residues. V was trimmed by 1 base and J by 7 bases, leaving 14 bases between them. Here the CDR3 DNA reads TGTGCCAGTAGTATAGGGGGGGGGGCGCGGAATGAGCAGTTCTTC. Protein product: CASSIGGGARNEQFF.

This clonotype was found many times. The rearrangement uses TRBV3-1 and TRBJ1-1, with TRBD1 matching 8 bases. Trimming cost V 3 bases and J 1 base; bases outside gene matches: 7. There are 16 residues in the CDR3. The germline V gene encodes CDR1 LGHDT and CDR2 YNNKEL (reference sequence). The chain's CDR3 is CASSHFRGQGNTEAFF. For the CDR3, the DNA is TGTGCCAGCAGCCATTTCCGTGGACAGGGGAACACTGAAGCTTTCTTT. Looking up the rest from reference TRBV3-1 and TRBJ1-1 gives the full variable domain: DTAVSQTPKYLVTQMGNDKSIKCEQNLGHDTMYWYKQDSKKFLKIMFSYNNKELIINETVPNRFSPKSPDKAHLNLHINSLELGDSAVYFCASSHFRGQGNTEAFFGQGTRLTVV.

The chain has TRBV7-9 and TRBJ1-1; D not certain. In germline, CDR1 is SEHNR, CDR2 FQNEAQ (reference sequence). The CDR3 extends over 12 amino acids. Deletions cut 1 base from V and 11 bases from J, with 11 bases between. The CDR3 spells CASSLEGWVAFF. DNA for the CDR3: TGTGCCAGCAGCTTAGAAGGGTGGGTCGCTTTCTTT.

Concerning this clonotype itself: Mismatch with germline at one junction end may stem from a read error. This chain uses TRBV20-1 with TRBJ2-7; 7 bases fit TRBD2. The germline CDR1 and CDR2 sequences are DFQATT and SNEGSKA (reference sequence). This CDR3 contains 13 residues. The CDR3 loop is CSARVGGPHEQYF. In DNA form, the CDR3 reads TGCAGTGCGAGAGTGGGAGGGCCCCACGAGCAGTACTTC.

Ten or more counts support this clonotype. V and J are TRBV6-5 and TRBJ1-5, with no clear D. CDR3 length: 15 amino acids. The germline V gene has CDR1 MNHEY and CDR2 SVGAGI. Trimming took off 4 bases at V and 1 base at J, with 11 bases between the two ends. The chain's CDR3 is CASSSSGGSNQPQHF. CDR3 in DNA: TGTGCCAGCAGTTCCTCGGGCGGGAGCAATCAGCCCCAGCATTTT.

About this clonotype itself: Lacking the conserved final phenylalanine or tryptophan, this CDR3 likely reflects a read error. The DNA is omitted, as the CDR3 cannot be located on it reliably, and the CDR3 follows TCRdb's listing. The chain has TRBV5-5 and TRBJ1-4. The germline V gene has CDR1 SGHKS and CDR2 YYEKEE (reference sequence). The CDR3 contains 8 residues when both ends are counted. The CDR3 spells CASSRGGV.

At least ten counts were recorded for this clonotype. The gene calls are TRBV5-4 and TRBJ2-2; possible D gene TRBD2, 6 bases. V shed 4 bases and J shed 6 bases, with 10 bases lying between them. Germline V gene lookup returns CDR1 SGHNT and CDR2 YYREEE (reference sequence). This CDR3 has 13 residues. This CDR3 is CASSLRLAGELFF. In DNA, the CDR3 is TGTGCCAGCAGCCTCCGACTAGCCGGGGAGCTGTTTTTT.

For this clonotype: The conserved final phenylalanine or tryptophan is absent from the CDR3, which likely points to a read error. The limits of the CDR3 on the DNA are not certain, so only TCRdb's listed CDR3 is given. The chain recombines TRBV5-5 with TRBJ2-2; TRBD1 was called by the table and not checked on the DNA. CDR1 is SGHKS and CDR2 is YYEKEE in the germline V gene (reference sequence). The CDR3 comprises 9 residues, both ends counted. CDR3: CASSPPRGR.

The table lists this clonotype with many counts. The chain recombines TRBV13 with TRBJ1-3; D gene uncertain. The V end lost 5 bases, the J end lost 0 bases, and 11 bases lay between the germline ends. CDR3 size: 15 residues. From germline, CDR1 is PRHDT and CDR2 FYEKMQ (reference sequence). Written as DNA, the CDR3 is TGTGCCAGCAGCCCCTCGGCCCACTCTGGAAACACCATATATTTT. This encodes CASSPSAHSGNTIYF.

The gene calls are TRBV11-2 and TRBJ2-6; a possible D gene is TRBD1 (6 bases). The CDR3 is 17 amino acids. Germline V CDR1 and CDR2: SGHAT, FQNNGV. V lost 5 bases, J lost 0 bases, and 14 bases lay in between. CDR3 coding DNA: TGTGCCAGCAGCGTGGACAGAATCATCTCTGGGGCCAACGTCCTGACTTTC. It yields the protein CASSVDRIISGANVLTF.

The table lists this clonotype with many counts. V and J are TRBV7-2 and TRBJ2-7; D not certain. V gave up 5 bases and J gave up 4 bases, with 12 bases separating them. The CDR3 is 13 amino acids. Germline CDR1 is SGHTA and CDR2 is FQGNSA. CDR3 sequence (DNA): TGTGCCAGCAGCCCCGAAGTATTTTACGAGCAGTACTTC. It encodes CASSPEVFYEQYF.

This chain connects TRBV29-1 to TRBJ1-1; D is ambiguous. CDR3 length equals 13 residues. Germline CDR1 and CDR2: SQVTM and ANQGSEA. V was trimmed by 3 bases and J by 4 bases, leaving 12 bases between them. The CDR3 DNA follows: TGCAGCGTTGAGCGTCCGTTGGGCACTGAAGCTTTCTTT. It is translated as CSVERPLGTEAFF.

This clonotype turned up a few times. The rearrangement links TRBV7-9 to TRBJ1-1; D is unresolved. Germline assignment: CDR1 SEHNR and CDR2 FQNEAQ (reference sequence). Trimming cost V 2 bases and J 1 base, with 17 bases left between them. The CDR3 is 17 residues long. The CDR3, as DNA: TGTGCCAGCAGCTTACCCTTGCTGGGAACTTCGAACACTGAAGCTTTCTTT. It translates to CASSLPLLGTSNTEAFF. Full variable domain (rest looked up from reference TRBV7-9 and TRBJ1-1): DTGVSQNPRHKITKRGQNVTFRCDPISEHNRLYWYRQTLGQGPEFLTYFQNEAQLEKSRLLSDRFSAERPKGSFSTLEIQRTEQGDSAMYLCASSLPLLGTSNTEAFFGQGTRLTVV.

This chain connects TRBV11-3 to TRBJ2-7; 9 nucleotides line up with TRBD2. The CDR3 consists of 12 residues. Germline CDR1 SGHNT, CDR2 YENEEA. V shed 5 bases and J 6 bases; nucleotides not matched to a gene: 2. The CDR3, as DNA: TGTGCCAGCAGCATTAGCGGGAGCGAGCAGTACTTC. Translated, it gives CASSISGSEQYF.

The chain couples TRBV5-1 to TRBJ2-7; TRBD2 matches 10 bases. V shed 5 bases, J shed 0 bases, and the junction held 5 bases outside the gene matches. Looked up from germline, CDR1 is SGHRS and CDR2 is YFSETQ. The CDR3 runs 15 residues. CDR3 protein: CASRPSSGSSYEQYF. The CDR3 coding sequence is TGCGCCAGCAGACCTTCTAGCGGGAGCTCCTACGAGCAGTACTTC.

This clonotype was picked up many times. The rearrangement joins TRBV24-1 to TRBJ2-2; no clear D gene. V shed 1 base and J shed 0 bases, with 8 bases lying between them. The CDR3 is made up of 16 amino acids. Germline V CDR1 and CDR2: KGHDR, SFDVKD. The CDR3 DNA reads TGTGCCACCAGTGATTTAGGCCTCACGAACACCGGGGAGCTGTTTTTT. Its protein product is CATSDLGLTNTGELFF.

V gene TRBV7-9 combines with J gene TRBJ1-6, with a tentative D call TRBD1 (5 bases). Trimming removed 6 bases at V and 10 bases at J, with 13 bases between. The CDR3 spans 13 residues. Germline CDR1 and CDR2: SEHNR and FQNEAQ (reference sequence). Here the CDR3 DNA reads TGTGCCAGCAGAGGGGAAGGTCCCTCACCCCTCCACTTT. Its protein is CASRGEGPSPLHF.

This chain uses TRBV14 with TRBJ2-2; D call uncertain. Germline V gives CDR1 SGHDN, CDR2 FVKESK. Trimming removed 4 bases from V and 8 bases from J, with 8 bases in between. CDR3 size: 12 residues. The CDR3 is CASSRVAGELFF. The CDR3, as DNA: TGTGCCAGCAGCCGAGTTGCAGGGGAGCTGTTTTTT.

The chain uses TRBV7-9 and TRBJ1-1, with D unclear. Germline V CDR1 and CDR2: SEHNR, FQNEAQ (reference sequence). Trimming left V 10 bases short and J 1 base short, with 13 bases between. This CDR3 region has 13 residues. This CDR3 is CANDRMGNTEAFF. The CDR3 region has the DNA TGTGCCAACGACCGGATGGGGAACACTGAAGCTTTCTTT.

The chain has TRBV11-1 and TRBJ1-1; D remains ambiguous. Germline loops: CDR1 SGHAT, CDR2 FQDESV (reference sequence). The CDR3 runs to 14 residues. V was cut by 4 bases and J by 3 bases, with 12 bases left in between. This CDR3 reads CASSSFIGHTEAFF. CDR3 sequence (DNA): TGTGCCAGCAGCTCTTTTATAGGGCACACTGAAGCTTTCTTT.

The chain joins TRBV3-1 to TRBJ1-1; D not certain. The CDR3 runs 15 residues. V shed 6 bases and J shed 1 base, with 15 bases lying between them. The germline V gene has CDR1 LGHDT and CDR2 YNNKEL (reference sequence). This CDR3 reads CASSPNMGKNTEAFF. As DNA, the CDR3 is TGTGCCAGCAGTCCCAACATGGGGAAGAACACTGAAGCTTTCTTT.

In this sample, this clonotype turned up many times. The rearrangement uses TRBV12-3 or TRBV12-4 and TRBJ1-5; D is unresolved. The V end was cut by 2 bases, the J end by 1 base, with 12 bases between. The CDR3 sequence is 16 residues long. CDR3 protein: CASSLNRTNSNQPQHF. In DNA form, the CDR3 reads TGTGCCAGCAGTTTAAACCGAACTAACAGCAATCAGCCCCAGCATTTT.

This clonotype was detected ten times or more. CDR3 residues: CASSVDPANYGYTF. CDR3 nucleotides: TGTGCCAGCAGCGTAGACCCAGCTAACTATGGCTACACCTTC. The chain couples TRBV9 to TRBJ1-2; D is uncertain. The V end lost 0 bases, the J end lost 0 bases, and 6 bases lay between the germline ends. CDR1 is SGDLS and CDR2 is YYNGEE in the germline V gene. This CDR3 comprises 14 residues.

This clonotype occurred a few times. The limits of the CDR3 on the DNA are not certain, so only TCRdb's listed CDR3 is given. V and J are TRBV9 and TRBJ2-7. The CDR3 numbers 20 amino acids, ends counted. CDR1 and CDR2 from the germline V gene are SGDLS and YYNGEE. The chain's CDR3 is CASSIYLCSVELASSYEQYF.

The CDR3 DNA follows: TGTGCCAGCAATGCCGGGACCCGGGGGAACTATGGCTACACCTTC. Translating it yields CASNAGTRGNYGYTF. The V gene is TRBV7-2, the J gene TRBJ1-2; the D gene is possibly TRBD1 (5 bases). The V and J ends lost 7 bases and 2 bases respectively, with 17 bases between them. The CDR3 runs to 15 residues. Germline lookup yields CDR1 SGHTA and CDR2 FQGNSA. The variable domain in full, completed from reference TRBV7-2 and TRBJ1-2, reads GAGVSQSPSNKVTEKGKDVELRCDPISGHTALYWYRQSLGQGLEFLIYFQGNSAPDKSGLPSDRFSAERTGGSVSTLTIQRTQQEDSAVYLCASNAGTRGNYGYTFGSGTRLTVV.